The clone carrying this TCR beta chain was recorded a few times. The antigen is undetermined. Germline V gene sequence: CDR1 SGHTA, CDR2 FQGNSA. Unmatched junction bases numbered 11, after V lost 2 bases and J lost 5 bases. This CDR3 is 17 amino acids long. 5'RACE, which relied on constant-segment primers, yielded TCR alpha and TCR beta cDNA libraries carrying sample barcodes and UMIs. Using its own MiXCR run on the 5' RACE reads, TCRdb lists one record per CDR3 protein. The repertoire consists of 70,000 to 95,000 distinct CDR3 sequences, with 10% to 15% occurring once and the leading ten covering more than 35%. The data stem from a study of T-cell memory formation after mild COVID-19. Study-level results: Day 15 to 85 contracting clones showed balanced CD4/CD8; later expanders leaned CD4+.

The TCR was taken from a man aged 18 to 30 who had mild COVID-19 (a few samples of this study predate the infection). Cell type and time point are not known. This chain joins TRBV7-2 and TRBJ2-5; 10 nucleotides align to TRBD2. The sequencing sample was made of PBMCs or a T cell subset sorted from them (not recorded which). The CDR3: CASSLMPSGGAVETQYF. In DNA, the CDR3 is TGTGCCAGCAGCTTAATGCCCAGCGGGGGGGCCGTTGAGACCCAGTACTTC.